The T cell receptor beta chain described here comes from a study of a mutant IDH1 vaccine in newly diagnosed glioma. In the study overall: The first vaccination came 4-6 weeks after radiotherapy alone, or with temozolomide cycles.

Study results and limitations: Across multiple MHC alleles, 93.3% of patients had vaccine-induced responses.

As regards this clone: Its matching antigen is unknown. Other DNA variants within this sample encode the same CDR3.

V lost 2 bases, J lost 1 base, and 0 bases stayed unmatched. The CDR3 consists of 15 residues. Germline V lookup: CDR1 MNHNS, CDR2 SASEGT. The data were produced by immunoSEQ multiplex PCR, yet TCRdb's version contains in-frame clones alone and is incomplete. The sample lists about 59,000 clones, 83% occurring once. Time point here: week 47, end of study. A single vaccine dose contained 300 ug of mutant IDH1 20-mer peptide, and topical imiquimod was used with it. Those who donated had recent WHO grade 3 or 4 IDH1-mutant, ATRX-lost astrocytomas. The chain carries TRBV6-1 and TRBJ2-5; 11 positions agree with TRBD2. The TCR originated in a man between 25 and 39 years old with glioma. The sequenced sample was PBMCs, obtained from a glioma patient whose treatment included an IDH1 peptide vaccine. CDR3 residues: CASSELAGGQETQYF. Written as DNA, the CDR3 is TGTGCCAGCAGTGAACTAGCGGGGGGCCAAGAGACCCAGTACTTC.